This is a list of T cell receptor beta chains from one sample in a study of blood T cell repertoires in COVID-19. The method was immunoSEQ multiplex PCR; TCRdb's version includes in-frame clones alone and lacks a portion of them. The profile covers roughly 280,000 clones, with 75% to 90% appearing a single time and about 4% taken by the ten largest. Sequencing was done on a sample of PBMCs or T cells enriched from blood (not recorded which). The receptors stem from a woman aged 25 to 39 with acute COVID-19. CDR3s include the opening cysteine and the closing phenylalanine or tryptophan. The D gene is left open where the match is weak. The listing skips clone size in some rows; elsewhere it reads once, few, many or a size class.

v_gene	abundance	d_gene	j_gene	CDR3nt	CDR3aa
TRBV4-3	.	TRBD1	TRBJ1-2	TGCGCCAGCAGCCAAGACACCGGGACAGGGGACTATGGCTACACCTTC	CASSQDTGTGDYGYTF
TRBV28	.	TRBD1	TRBJ1-2	TGTGCCAGCAGCGCTATTCTGACAGGGGTCGGCTACACCTTC	CASSAILTGVGYTF
TRBV19	.	TRBD2	TRBJ2-7	TGTGCCAGTAGCACGGGAGGCCCCCGCGAGCAGTACTTC	CASSTGGPREQYF
TRBV4-1	.	TRBD1	TRBJ2-1	TGCGCCAGCAGCCCACAGGACAGGGCGCGTGAGCAGTTCTTC	CASSPQDRAREQFF
TRBV3-1/TRBV3-2	.	TRBD1	TRBJ1-2	TGTGCCAGCAGCCCCGGGACAGAGAACTATGGCTACACCTTC	CASSPGTENYGYTF
TRBV27	.	.	TRBJ2-1	TGTGCCAGCAGTTTAGGGGGCAATTCGGGGAATGAGCAGTTCTTC	CASSLGGNSGNEQFF
TRBV27	.	.	TRBJ2-1	TGTGCCAGCAGTTTATGGGGAGCGGGTGTCGATGAGCAGTTCTTC	CASSLWGAGVDEQFF
TRBV28	.	.	TRBJ1-5	TGTGCCAGCAGTTTTCTGCTGACAAGCAATCAGCCCCAGCATTTT	CASSFLLTSNQPQHF
TRBV29-1	.	TRBD1	TRBJ2-7	TGCAGCGTTGAAGACCCCGGGACAGGGACCTCCGAGCAGTACTTC	CSVEDPGTGTSEQYF
TRBV5-4	.	TRBD2	TRBJ2-3	TGTGCCAGCAGCTCCCAAACTAGCGGGAACACAGATACGCAGTATTTT	CASSSQTSGNTDTQYF
TRBV27	.	.	TRBJ1-5	TGTGCCAGCAGTTCACTCTTACAGGATCAGCCCCAGCATTTT	CASSSLLQDQPQHF
TRBV19	.	TRBD1	TRBJ2-1	TGTGCCAGTAGTATTCCGGGACAGGGGTACAATGAGCAGTTCTTC	CASSIPGQGYNEQFF
TRBV2	.	.	TRBJ1-2	TGTGCCAGCACTCTCGGAGGGGGGGCGGGTGGCTACACCTTC	CASTLGGGAGGYTF
TRBV7-2	.	TRBD1	TRBJ2-7	TGTGCCAGCAGCTTAGATACCGGGACAGGGGGATCCGAGCAGTACTTC	CASSLDTGTGGSEQYF
TRBV3-1/TRBV3-2	.	TRBD1	TRBJ2-2	TGTGCCAGCAGCCAAAGGACCGCCGGGACAGGGAACACCGGGGAGCTGTTTTTT	CASSQRTAGTGNTGELFF
TRBV19	.	TRBD2	TRBJ2-3	TGTGCCAGTAGTGACGGGACTAGCGGTACGCAGTATTTT	CASSDGTSGTQYF
TRBV6-6	.	.	TRBJ1-1	TGTGCCAGCAGTTACTCGCAGGATGAAGCTTTCTTT	CASSYSQDEAFF
TRBV6-5	.	.	TRBJ1-1	TGTGCCACCTCGAATGGGCTTGAAGCTTTCTTT	CATSNGLEAFF
TRBV6-1	medium-sized	TRBD1	TRBJ2-7	TGTGCCAGCAGTGAAGAAGGGACAGGGGCCTACGAGCAGTACTTC	CASSEEGTGAYEQYF
TRBV7-9	.	.	TRBJ2-6	TGTGCCAGCAGCTTTTTCGAAGCCTCTGGGGCCAACGTCCTGACTTTC	CASSFFEASGANVLTF
TRBV2	.	.	TRBJ1-1	TGCCCCAGCCAGCACTTCGGGGAGAACACTGAAGCTTTCTTT	CPSQHFGENTEAFF
TRBV10-3	.	.	TRBJ2-6	TGTGCCATCAGTGAGCCGAGAGACACTGGGGCCAACGTCCTGACTTTC	CAISEPRDTGANVLTF
TRBV7-9	.	TRBD2	TRBJ2-7	TGTGCCAGCAGCGCAAGCGGGATCCCCTCCTACGAGCAGTACTTC	CASSASGIPSYEQYF